A selection of T cell receptor beta chains follows, all from one sample in a study of T cells expressing NK-cell markers. TCRdb reprocessed the 5' RACE reads, with one entry per CDR3 protein and no DNA. This table holds about 380,000 distinct CDR3 sequences. The sample was blood T cells: a sorted CD56 or NKG2C T cell subset, CD4+ or CD8+ T cells, or bulk PBMC T cells (not recorded which). The receptors here all came from a man between 18 and 69 years old in good health. CDR3s include the opening cysteine and the closing phenylalanine or tryptophan.

v_call	j_call	cdr3_aa
TRBV28	TRBJ2-5	CASSVAGGETQYF
TRBV12-3/TRBV12-4	TRBJ2-7	CASRISDRRRSEQYF
TRBV6-4	TRBJ1-2	CASSDPGRNYGYTF
TRBV20-1	TRBJ2-4	CSAGSPGGKNIQYF
TRBV20-1	TRBJ2-5	CSEKGPPQETQYF
TRBV7-9	TRBJ1-2	CASSPTGGQLGPGGYTF
TRBV6-5	TRBJ2-7	CASSSGLRRSEQYF
TRBV5-1	TRBJ1-2	CASSLRPDRIAGGYTF
TRBV11-1	TRBJ2-2	CASSLKQGTNNYVEAGELFF
TRBV3-1	TRBJ2-2	CASSSRPKYTGELFF
TRBV7-2	TRBJ1-3	CASSLGGTGNTIYF
TRBV5-1	TRBJ2-1	CASSQGPPSSYNEQFF
TRBV25-1	TRBJ2-1	CASSPNQRGAAYNEQFF
TRBV2	TRBJ2-3	CASSRDRGQADTQYF
TRBV20-1	TRBJ1-4	CSATRDGSGKLFF
TRBV28	TRBJ1-3	CASSSYGEAGNTIYF
TRBV11-2	TRBJ2-1	CASSSPRTGSNEQFF
TRBV7-3	TRBJ2-1	CASSLNGRGWFF
TRBV29-1	TRBJ2-3	CSVVWLAGGPTDTQYF
TRBV5-6	TRBJ1-2	CASSLSWGRGAFTF
TRBV20-1	TRBJ2-3	CSARKPTSGPTDTQYF
TRBV6-4	TRBJ2-1	CASSDSNRGLRNEQFF
TRBV11-2	TRBJ1-6	CASSFGQYNSPLHF
TRBV6-1	TRBJ1-5	CASRAGDRGYSNQPQHF
TRBV6-5	TRBJ2-2	CASSYLSPGSNTGELFF
TRBV6-5	TRBJ1-2	CASSYSETGVYGYTF
TRBV5-1	TRBJ2-1	CASSLAAPSGGAINEQFF
TRBV4-2	TRBJ1-5	CASSQDRGDQPQHF
TRBV12-3/TRBV12-4	TRBJ1-1	CATGRGPNTEAFF
TRBV7-8	TRBJ1-6	CASSLPDREGSPLHF
TRBV10-3	TRBJ2-3	CAISYPPGQSLRADTQYF
TRBV6-2/TRBV6-3	TRBJ2-5	CASSSGHIRETQYF
TRBV6-2/TRBV6-3	TRBJ2-1	CASSLTSGAYNEQFF
TRBV7-2	TRBJ1-5	CASSKNRGGSNQPQHF
TRBV12-3/TRBV12-4	TRBJ2-7	CASSLPPDEQYF
TRBV7-3	TRBJ1-2	CASSPQGEGYGYTF
TRBV5-1	TRBJ1-4	CASSLHRGGEKLFF
TRBV29-1	TRBJ2-2	CSVEKYRGSTGELFF
TRBV7-2	TRBJ2-4	CASSLVGGTVSKNIQYF
TRBV5-1	TRBJ2-2	CASKTSPSNTGELFF
TRBV20-1	TRBJ2-6	CSARSSSGANVLTF
TRBV2	TRBJ1-5	CASSRRDRGNQPQHF
TRBV5-1	TRBJ2-5	CASSPPPPQETQYF
TRBV7-2	TRBJ1-2	CASSLAEGVGGYTF
TRBV9	TRBJ2-6	CASSPRISGANVLTF
TRBV20-1	TRBJ1-5	CSAQGGQTDQPQHF
TRBV28	TRBJ2-7	CASSFRGRMIYEQYF
TRBV7-9	TRBJ1-4	CASSSSHPEKLFF
TRBV6-6	TRBJ2-1	CASSSPADNEQFF
TRBV3-1	TRBJ2-2	CASSQVSGGNTGELFF
TRBV18	TRBJ2-3	CASSPRQGEFTDTQYF
TRBV4-2	TRBJ1-2	CASSQEGTGANYGYTF